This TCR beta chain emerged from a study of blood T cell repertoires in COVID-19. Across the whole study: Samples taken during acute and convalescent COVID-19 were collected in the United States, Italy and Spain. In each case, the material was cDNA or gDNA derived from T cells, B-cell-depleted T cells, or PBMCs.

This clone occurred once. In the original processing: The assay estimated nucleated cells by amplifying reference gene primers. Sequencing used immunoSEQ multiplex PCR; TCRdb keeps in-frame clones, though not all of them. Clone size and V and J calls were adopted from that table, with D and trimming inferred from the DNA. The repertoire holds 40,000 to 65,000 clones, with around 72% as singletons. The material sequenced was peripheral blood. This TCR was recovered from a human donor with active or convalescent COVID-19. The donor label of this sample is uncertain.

The CDR3: CASSQEGQGYSPLHF. Here the CDR3 DNA reads TGCGCCAGCAGCCAAGAAGGACAGGGGTATTCACCCCTCCACTTT. This chain uses TRBV4-1 with TRBJ1-6, with TRBD1 identical over 9 bases. This CDR3 contains 15 residues. Germline CDR1 MGHRA, CDR2 YSYEKL. Germline trimming cut 0 bases from V and 8 bases from J; bases unmatched to any gene: 2.